What follows is one T cell receptor beta chain and its context. This record belongs to a study of shared clonotypes between healthy human individuals. Study context: The people who gave samples were a couple of women and a few men aged 18 to 49. Three CD4 naive, three CD4 memory, two CD8 naive and one CD8 memory plate were used per donor.

The germline CDR1 and CDR2 sequences are SNHLY and FYNNEI. The V and J ends lost 6 bases and 0 bases respectively, with 8 bases between them. The CDR3 is made up of 13 amino acids. Method: immunoSEQ multiplex PCR; TCRdb's copy keeps in-frame clones and lacks some. The repertoire holds about 1.1 million clones, roughly 80% seen once, with roughly 0.83% in the top ten. The TCR originated in a man aged 18 to 29 in good health. Some clones in this sample may be carry-over from other donors' samples. The sequencing input was memory CD4+ T cells from PBMCs. Subset in this sample: CD45RA-negative fraction. This chain uses TRBV2 with TRBJ2-5; D not certain. The CDR3: CASRPGHQETQYF. CDR3 DNA: TGTGCCAGCAGACCCGGACACCAAGAGACCCAGTACTTC.